Listed here are 22 T cell receptor beta chains from one sample, sequenced in a study of read filtering for tumor transcriptome and immune sequencing. Molecular barcoded adaptors covering alpha/delta and beta/gamma chains were used on approximately 400 ng RNA. TCRdb re-called the reads through MiXCR, storing one row per CDR3 protein. The sample lists about 30,000 distinct CDR3 sequences, under 20% occurring once. The source material was a population of CD138-negative cells sorted from bone marrow. These receptors were collected from a donor aged 40 or older with multiple myeloma.

The table lists this clonotype with many counts. The chain joins TRBV7-2 to TRBJ1-1; no definite D call. Germline values: CDR1 SGHTA, CDR2 FQGNSA. Between the trimmed V and J ends, which lost 2 bases and 4 bases, there was a span of 5 bases. This CDR3 region has 12 residues. The CDR3 DNA reads as TGTGCCAGCAGCTTATTTCGCACTGAAGCTTTCTTT. Translating it yields CASSLFRTEAFF.

This clonotype was picked up many times. This chain links TRBV29-1 with TRBJ1-1; the D is unclear. The CDR3 spans 12 residues. V was trimmed by 6 bases and J by 2 bases, leaving 10 bases between them. Per the germline V gene, CDR1 is SQVTM and CDR2 is ANQGSEA. The CDR3 is CSVEAGNTEAFF. The CDR3 bases are TGCAGCGTCGAGGCGGGCAACACTGAAGCTTTCTTT.

This clonotype was counted at least ten times. J is TRBJ1-2 and V is TRBV20-1; TRBD1 matches at 8 bases. CDR3 size: 14 residues. V was pared by 6 bases and J by 2 bases, with 8 bases of the junction left unmatched. CDR1 is DFQATT and CDR2 is SNEGSKA in the germline V gene (reference sequence). The CDR3 sequence: CSAPNRGGNYGYTF. As DNA, the CDR3 is TGCAGTGCACCGAACAGGGGGGGCAACTATGGCTACACCTTC.

The CDR3 coding sequence is TGTGCCAGCTCACCTTACATAACTTCTGGAAACACCATATATTTT. Residues: CASSPYITSGNTIYF. The J gene is TRBJ1-3, the V gene TRBV18, with no clear D. The germline gives CDR1 KGHSH, CDR2 LQKENI. The V gene lost 3 bases and the J gene lost 1 base, with 10 bases spanning the gap. The CDR3 extends over 15 amino acids.

At least ten counts were recorded for this clonotype. The chain employs TRBV5-5 and TRBJ2-5; tentative D call: TRBD1 (5 bases). The CDR3 is made up of 14 amino acids. Germline V gene data show CDR1 as SGHKS and CDR2 as YYEKEE (reference sequence). V lost 2 bases and J lost 3, with 11 bases in between. This chain's CDR3 is CASSFSAREETQYF. The CDR3 DNA reads as TGTGCCAGCAGCTTTTCCGCCAGGGAAGAGACCCAGTACTTC.

This clonotype was recorded many times. The chain is built from TRBV28 and TRBJ2-7; tentative D call: TRBD2 (6 bases). The CDR3 spans 14 residues. Looked up from germline, CDR1 is MDHEN and CDR2 is SYDVKM. The V end was cut by 2 bases, the J end by 2 bases, with 10 bases between. CDR3 nucleotides: TGTGCCAGCAGTTTACCGGGAGAGGCCTACGAGCAGTACTTC. Translation gives CASSLPGEAYEQYF.

Many counts were recorded for this clonotype. J is TRBJ1-5 and V is TRBV29-1, with a tentative D call TRBD1 (6 bases). V shed 4 bases and J shed 3 bases, with 10 bases lying between them. Germline CDR1 SQVTM, CDR2 ANQGSEA. CDR3 length equals 13 residues. CDR3: CSVGTALNQPQHF. The CDR3 coding sequence is TGCAGCGTTGGGACAGCGCTCAATCAGCCCCAGCATTTT. Looking up the rest from reference TRBV29-1 and TRBJ1-5 gives the full variable domain: SAVISQKPSRDICQRGTSLTIQCQVDSQVTMMFWYRQQPGQSLTLIATANQGSEATYESGFVIDKFPISRPNLTFSTLTVSNMSPEDSSIYLCSVGTALNQPQHFGDGTRLSIL.

CDR3 sequence (DNA): TGCAGCACAACAGGGAGGACCCTTCAAGAGACCCAGTACTTC. Its protein is CSTTGRTLQETQYF. This chain joins TRBV29-1 and TRBJ2-5; D tentatively reads TRBD1 or TRBD2 (6 bases each). Trimming pared 8 bases from V and 2 bases from J, leaving 18 bases between. Germline CDR1 is SQVTM and CDR2 is ANQGSEA. The CDR3 runs to 14 residues.

In this sample, this clonotype turned up many times. The V gene is TRBV6-1, the J gene TRBJ2-3, with 7 bases aligning to TRBD2. CDR1 is MNHNS and CDR2 is SASEGT in the germline V gene. The CDR3 sequence is 14 residues long. V was pared by 3 bases and J by 4 bases, with 4 bases of the junction left unmatched. The CDR3 DNA is TGTGCCAGCAGTGAGGGCGGGAGCGCAGATACGCAGTATTTT. Translated: CASSEGGSADTQYF.

To note about this clonotype: At one end, the junction sequence differs from germline, possibly due to a read error. V gene TRBV5-6 combines with J gene TRBJ2-7, with a possible D match to TRBD2 (5 bases). Germline CDR1 reads SGHDT; CDR2 reads YYEEEE. The CDR3 loop spans 16 amino acids. The CDR3 DNA is TGTGCCTGCAGCTTGGACGTTCGGGCTAGCTCCTACGGGCAGTACTTC. Its translation is CACSLDVRASSYGQYF.

This clonotype has at least ten counts. The gene calls are TRBV10-2 and TRBJ2-1, with D possibly TRBD2 on 7 matching bases. This CDR3 has 14 amino acids. The germline gives CDR1 WSHSY, CDR2 SAAADI. Trimming removed 2 bases from V and 8 bases from J, with 13 bases in between. CDR3 sequence: CASSEMGGRYEQFF. CDR3 in DNA: TGCGCCAGCAGTGAGATGGGGGGGCGCTATGAGCAGTTCTTC.

This chain connects TRBV4-2 to TRBJ1-5, with 11 nucleotides matching TRBD1. The CDR3 contains 16 residues. The germline V gene has CDR1 LGHNA and CDR2 YNFKEQ. The ends lost 0 bases at V and 6 bases at J; junction bases unmatched: 4. Here the CDR3 reads CASSQDWGQGGQPQHF. The CDR3 DNA reads TGTGCCAGCAGCCAAGATTGGGGACAGGGGGGTCAGCCCCAGCATTTT.

This clonotype was observed many times. The chain joins TRBV12-3 or TRBV12-4 to TRBJ1-6, with TRBD1 identical over 10 bases. J was trimmed by 9 bases and V by 7 bases; bases with no gene match: 9. There are 15 residues in the CDR3. The CDR3 bases are TGTGCCAGCACCAAGACAGGGGGCGGAATTTCACCCCTCCACTTT. This encodes CASTKTGGGISPLHF.

A few counts support this clonotype. Since a much larger clone is just one base distant, this may be a read error. This chain links TRBV6-5 with TRBJ2-7, with D possibly being TRBD2 (7 bases). The CDR3 extends over 15 amino acids. CDR1 is MNHEY and CDR2 is SVGAGI in the germline V gene. CDR3 sequence: CASSPTGGPTYEQCF. In DNA form, the CDR3 reads TGTGCCAGCAGCCCCACCGGGGGGCCAACCTACGAGCAGTGCTTC.

This clonotype was observed many times. The CDR3 DNA sequence: TGCGCCAGCAAGGTCCAGGCGAGCACAGATACGCAGTATTTT. The encoded protein is CASKVQASTDTQYF. V usage is TRBV5-1 and J usage is TRBJ2-3; D unclear. The germline gives CDR1 SGHRS, CDR2 YFSETQ. The ends were cut back, 6 bases at V and 0 bases at J, with 11 bases in the middle. The CDR3 runs 14 residues.

Here the CDR3 reads CSARAGTSGETQYF. The CDR3 DNA reads TGCAGTGCTAGAGCCGGGACTAGCGGAGAGACCCAGTACTTC. V is TRBV20-1 and J is TRBJ2-5; 11 bases map to TRBD2. The germline CDR1 and CDR2 sequences are DFQATT and SNEGSKA (reference sequence). The CDR3 is 14 amino acids. The junction had 2 bases not matched to a gene; V was cut back by 1 base and J by 4 bases.

This clonotype was seen at least ten times. This chain connects TRBV5-1 to TRBJ2-7; D is uncertain. Germline V gives CDR1 SGHRS, CDR2 YFSETQ. The V gene lost 0 bases and the J gene lost 0 bases, with 13 bases spanning the gap. This CDR3 is built from 16 residues. CDR3: CASSLGGSRNSYEQYF. The CDR3 nucleotides read TGCGCCAGCAGCTTGGGGGGTAGCAGGAACTCCTACGAGCAGTACTTC.

This clonotype appeared a few times. The chain links TRBV7-9 to TRBJ2-7; unclear D gene. CDR1 and CDR2 from the germline V gene are SEHNR and FQNEAQ (reference sequence). The length of the CDR3 is 13 residues. V lost 6 bases and J 3 bases, leaving 12 bases between the germline ends. CDR3 sequence reads: CASRSIWDYEQYF. CDR3 bases: TGTGCCAGCAGAAGTATCTGGGACTACGAGCAGTACTTC.

This clonotype was detected ten times or more. This sequence joins TRBV7-8 and TRBJ2-1, with a possible D match to TRBD2 (6 bases). The CDR3 length is 15 residues. V lost 6 bases, J lost 0 bases, and 12 bases lay in between. CDR1 and CDR2 from the germline V gene are SGHVS and FQNEAQ. The CDR3 sequence is CASRENSGSYNEQFF. The CDR3 DNA sequence: TGTGCCAGCAGAGAAAATAGCGGCTCCTACAATGAGCAGTTCTTC.

This clonotype was seen at least ten times. This chain links TRBV5-1 with TRBJ2-7; the match to TRBD2 covers 7 bases. This CDR3 has 17 amino acids. CDR1 and CDR2 from the germline V gene are SGHRS and YFSETQ. V was clipped by 0 bases and J by 6 bases; unmatched bases: 15. The CDR3: CASSLVPSSGDPGEQYF. The DNA for the CDR3 is TGCGCCAGCAGCTTGGTCCCTTCGAGCGGGGACCCTGGCGAGCAGTACTTC.

This clonotype came up many times. V usage is TRBV3-1 and J usage is TRBJ1-5, with D uncertain. CDR1 and CDR2 (germline): LGHDT, YNNKEL (reference sequence). V dropped 3 bases and J dropped 6 bases, with 6 bases sitting between them. This CDR3 comprises 12 residues. The DNA for the CDR3 is TGTGCCAGCAGCCAGGAGGGTCAGCCCCAGCATTTT. Protein: CASSQEGQPQHF.

With respect to this clonotype: This clone may be a read error of a much larger clone one base away. The chain is built from TRBV7-2 and TRBJ1-5; no definite D call. Looked up from germline, CDR1 is SGHTA and CDR2 is FQGNSA. This CDR3 has 13 residues. V gave up 1 base and J gave up 5 bases, with 6 bases separating them. The CDR3: CASSLGPDQPQHF. CDR3 bases: TGTGCCAGCAGCTTAGGTCCGGATCAGCCCCAGCATTTT.